A selection of T cell receptor beta chains follows, all from one sample in a study of blood T cell repertoires in COVID-19. Produced via immunoSEQ multiplex PCR; TCRdb's table is partial and in-frame only. The sample holds roughly 190,000 clones, 94% seen once. The specimen sequenced was peripheral blood. The receptors come from a man under 40 with COVID-19, enrolled during active disease. CDR3s include the opening cysteine and the closing phenylalanine or tryptophan. D genes are given only for firm matches. Some rows have no size entry. The others give once, few or many, or a class for an expanded clone.

d_call,j_call,cdr3_length,clone_size,v_call,cdr3_nt,cdr3_aa
TRBD1,TRBJ1-2,16,-,TRBV5-4,TGTGCCAGCAGCTTGGTGGGACAGGGGGCGCTTTCTGGCTACACCTTC,CASSLVGQGALSGYTF
-,TRBJ2-1,11,-,TRBV20-1,TGCAGTGCTCAGACAGCTTACGAGCAGTTCTTC,CSAQTAYEQFF
TRBD2,TRBJ2-3,16,-,TRBV2,TGTGCCAGCACCCCGGAGACTAGCCGTTACACAGATACGCAGTATTTT,CASTPETSRYTDTQYF
-,TRBJ1-2,13,-,TRBV18,TGTGCCAGCTCACCACAGGGGGTAGGTGGCTACACCTTC,CASSPQGVGGYTF
TRBD2,TRBJ2-3,15,-,TRBV7-6,TGTGCCAGCAGCTTTTTTAGCGGGGGGGGAGATACGCAGTATTTT,CASSFFSGGGDTQYF
TRBD1,TRBJ2-7,15,-,TRBV9,TGTGCCAGCAGCGAAGGGACAGGTGGGGACTACGAGCAGTACTTC,CASSEGTGGDYEQYF
-,TRBJ1-1,15,-,TRBV4-1,TGCGCCAGCAGCCAAGGGATTCGGGGTGGCACTGAAGCTTTCTTT,CASSQGIRGGTEAFF
-,TRBJ1-5,14,-,TRBV7-9,TGTGCCAGCAGCTCTACCTTACTTAATCAGCCCCAGCATTTT,CASSSTLLNQPQHF
-,TRBJ1-2,14,-,TRBV3-1/TRBV3-2,TGTGCCAGCAGCCAAGATTCGGGGATTGGTGGCTACACCTTC,CASSQDSGIGGYTF
-,TRBJ1-6,14,once,TRBV9,TGTGCCAGCAGCGTACAGGGCTATAATTCACCCCTCCACTTT,CASSVQGYNSPLHF
-,TRBJ2-3,14,once,TRBV7-9,TGTGCCAGCAGCATGACTGGAAGCATGGATACGCAGTATTTT,CASSMTGSMDTQYF
TRBD1,TRBJ2-5,14,-,TRBV18,TGTGCCAGCTCACCATGGACAGGGGGAGAGACCCAGTACTTC,CASSPWTGGETQYF
-,TRBJ1-5,14,-,TRBV30,TGTGCCTGGAGTCCCCTAATGCGGGAGGAGCCCCAGCATTTT,CAWSPLMREEPQHF
TRBD1,TRBJ2-7,14,-,TRBV2,TGTGCCAGCAGTGCAACGACAGGGGCAGGAGAGCAGTACTTC,CASSATTGAGEQYF
-,TRBJ1-2,13,-,TRBV13,TGTGCCAGCAGCGCCGGGATGGACTATGGCTACACCTTC,CASSAGMDYGYTF
-,TRBJ1-6,14,-,TRBV10-1,TGCGCCAGCAGACCGGACAACTATAATTCACCCCTCCACTTT,CASRPDNYNSPLHF
TRBD1,TRBJ2-3,18,once,TRBV25-1,TGTGCCAGCAGTGAAAGACAGGGGGCAGGATTAGGTACAGATACGCAGTATTTT,CASSERQGAGLGTDTQYF
-,TRBJ1-1,14,-,TRBV11-2,TGTGCCAGCAGCTCTTCACCGGTGAACACTGAAGCTTTCTTT,CASSSSPVNTEAFF
-,TRBJ1-2,12,-,TRBV3-1/TRBV3-2,TGTGCCAGCAGCAAACACAGGGAAGGCTACACCTTC,CASSKHREGYTF
TRBD1,TRBJ2-7,18,-,TRBV5-4,TGTGCCAGCAGCTATTTGGGTCTTGGGACAGACACAACCTACGAGCAGTACTTC,CASSYLGLGTDTTYEQYF
-,TRBJ2-3,17,-,TRBV5-1,TGCGCCAGCAGCCCCGGGGCCGGCGGGACTAGCACAGATACGCAGTATTTT,CASSPGAGGTSTDTQYF
-,TRBJ1-6,15,-,TRBV4-1,TGCGCCAGCAGCTCGCACACAACGAATAATTCACCCCTCCACTTT,CASSSHTTNNSPLHF
TRBD1,TRBJ2-3,18,-,TRBV4-2,TGTGCCAGCAGCCAATTTTCCACCGGGACAGGGGATCAAGGTACGCAGTATTTT,CASSQFSTGTGDQGTQYF
TRBD1,TRBJ1-4,15,-,TRBV18,TGTGCCAGCTCACCACCGGCAGGGGGCGACGAAAAACTGTTTTTT,CASSPPAGGDEKLFF
TRBD1,TRBJ2-1,14,-,TRBV9,TGTGCCAGCAGCCCAAGGACAGGTCTGGGTGAGCAGTTCTTC,CASSPRTGLGEQFF
TRBD1,TRBJ1-2,14,-,TRBV28,TGTGCCAGCAGTATTGGGACAGGGCACTATGGCTACACCTTC,CASSIGTGHYGYTF
-,TRBJ1-5,14,-,TRBV2,TGTGCCAGCACCTGGAACAGGGCGAATCAGCCCCAGCATTTT,CASTWNRANQPQHF
-,TRBJ1-1,14,-,TRBV11-2,TGTGCCAGCAGCTTAGAAGTTTCGGGGAGGGGAGCTTTCTTT,CASSLEVSGRGAFF
-,TRBJ2-1,15,-,TRBV5-1,TGCGCCAGCAGCTTGGAAGGGGGGGCCTACAATGAGCAGTTCTTC,CASSLEGGAYNEQFF
TRBD1,TRBJ2-7,17,once,TRBV19,TGTGCCAGTAGTATAGGAGGGGGGACAGGGCGAATAAACGAGCAGTACTTC,CASSIGGGTGRINEQYF
TRBD1,TRBJ2-1,13,-,TRBV19,TGTGCCAGTAGTATGGAGACAGGGGCCTCATCCTTCTTC,CASSMETGASSFF